The 11 T cell receptor beta chains below all came from one sample that was sequenced in a study of Ad26.COV2.S vaccination and SARS-CoV-2 variants. Treatment reported: 15 to 20 received Ad26.COV2.S at low or high dose, single or two shots; 5 received placebo; per-sample allocation not given. Each sample was drawn 63 days after the first injection (of vaccine or placebo). Sequenced by immunoSEQ multiplex PCR; TCRdb stores in-frame clones only, minus some. The repertoire has about 450,000 clones, 89% of them found once; the top ten carry just over 2.5%. This sample comprised peripheral blood, obtained in a trial of Ad26.COV2.S vaccine versus placebo. These receptors all stem from a person aged 18-60 years who received the Ad26.COV2.S COVID-19 vaccine or a placebo.

This chain joins TRBV5-6 and TRBJ1-5, with D maybe TRBD1 (6 bases). There are 16 residues in the CDR3. Trimming shortened V by 3 bases and J by 6 bases, and 19 bases separated the two germline ends. Germline V gives CDR1 SGHDT, CDR2 YYEEEE. The CDR3: CASSSYTRTAGQPQHF. The DNA of the CDR3 is TGTGCCAGCAGCTCCTATACTAGGACAGCGGGTCAGCCCCAGCATTTT. The whole variable domain, remainder taken from reference TRBV5-6 and TRBJ1-5, is DAGVTQSPTHLIKTRGQQVTLRCSPKSGHDTVSWYQQALGQGPQFIFQYYEEEERQRGNFPDRFSGHQFPNYSSELNVNALLLGDSALYLCASSSYTRTAGQPQHFGDGTRLSIL.

The gene calls are TRBV28 and TRBJ2-7; possible D gene TRBD1, 6 bases. Germline CDR1 MDHEN, CDR2 SYDVKM. The CDR3 runs to 14 residues. The V end was cut by 1 base, the J end by 7 bases, with 14 bases between. Here the CDR3 reads CASSLLAGASEQYF. The CDR3 nucleotides read TGTGCCAGCAGTTTATTAGCAGGGGCTTCTGAGCAGTACTTC.

The J gene is TRBJ1-3, the V gene TRBV4-3; tentatively, D is TRBD1 (5 bases). CDR1 and CDR2 (germline): LGHNA, YSLEER. The CDR3 runs 15 residues. V was cut by 4 bases and J by 1 base, with 11 bases left in between. CDR3 protein: CASSPQTVSGNTIYF. The CDR3 nucleotides read TGCGCCAGCAGCCCCCAGACAGTATCTGGAAACACCATATATTTT.

This clone was counted a single time. The genes are TRBV7-8 and TRBJ2-3; TRBD2 agrees at 8 bases. This CDR3 has 14 amino acids. Germline V gene sequence: CDR1 SGHVS, CDR2 FQNEAQ. Unmatched junction bases numbered 2, after V lost 4 bases and J lost 2 bases. Written as DNA, the CDR3 is TGTGCCAGCAGCTCCGGGGGGGCCACAGATACGCAGTATTTT. It codes for CASSSGGATDTQYF. The variable domain in full, completed from reference TRBV7-8 and TRBJ2-3, reads GAGVSQSPRYKVAKRGQDVALRCDPISGHVSLFWYQQALGQGPEFLTYFQNEAQLDKSGLPSDRFFAERPEGSVSTLKIQRTQQEDSAVYLCASSSGGATDTQYFGPGTRLTVL.

This sequence joins TRBV28 and TRBJ1-4; perhaps TRBD1 as D (5 bases). The ends were cut back, 6 bases at V and 16 bases at J, with 18 bases in the middle. The CDR3 covers 12 residues. Germline V lookup: CDR1 MDHEN, CDR2 SYDVKM. CDR3 protein: CASSRGTLNPFF. In DNA form, the CDR3 reads TGTGCCAGCAGCCGTGGGACTCTAAATCCGTTTTTT.

This clone appeared once. The chain couples TRBV11-2 to TRBJ1-5; D unresolved. The germline V gene encodes CDR1 SGHAT and CDR2 FQNNGV. This CDR3 contains 14 residues. Trimming shortened V by 0 bases and J by 5 bases, and 8 bases separated the two germline ends. The CDR3 DNA sequence: TGTGCCAGCAGCTTAGACGGCCTTGATCAGCCCCAGCATTTT. The encoded protein is CASSLDGLDQPQHF.

The chain carries TRBV19 and TRBJ1-5; D gene ambiguous. The germline gives CDR1 LNHDA, CDR2 SQIVND (reference sequence). V lost 2 bases and J lost 4, with 12 bases in between. The CDR3 length is 15 residues. CDR3 bases: TGTGCCAGTAGTATATCGGAGCTTAGAAATCAGCCCCAGCATTTT. It translates to CASSISELRNQPQHF.

In this sample, this clone turned up a few times. The chain couples TRBV25-1 to TRBJ1-6; D gene ambiguous. The CDR3 consists of 18 residues. V lost 3 bases and J lost 9, with 24 bases in between. The germline gives CDR1 MGHDK, CDR2 SYGVNS. DNA for the CDR3: TGTGCCAGCAGTGAGGTTAGGGTGCGGGAACCCCTTGGTTCACCCCTCCACTTT. It encodes CASSEVRVREPLGSPLHF. Variable domain in full (rest from reference TRBV25-1 and TRBJ1-6): EADIYQTPRYLVIGTGKKITLECSQTMGHDKMYWYQQDPGMELHLIHYSYGVNSTEKGDLSSESTVSRIRTEHFPLTLESARPSHTSQYLCASSEVRVREPLGSPLHFGNGTRLTVT.

CDR3 amino acids: CASSPPGLVYNEQFF. The CDR3 DNA sequence: TGCGCCAGCAGCCCCCCGGGACTGGTATACAATGAGCAGTTCTTC. This chain links TRBV5-1 with TRBJ2-1, with D perhaps matching TRBD2 (6 bases). The CDR3 length is 15 residues. The ends were cut back, 4 bases at V and 4 bases at J, with 15 bases in the middle. The germline CDR1 and CDR2 sequences are SGHRS and YFSETQ.

The chain uses TRBV19 and TRBJ2-1; D is unclear. The CDR3 is 14 amino acids. V lost 7 bases and J lost 6, with 16 bases in between. Germline CDR1 and CDR2: LNHDA and SQIVND (reference sequence). Written as DNA, the CDR3 is TGTGCCAGTAACGTAGGCAGTTGGGTCAATGAGCAGTTCTTC. Translated: CASNVGSWVNEQFF.

This chain uses TRBV2 with TRBJ2-3; D is perhaps TRBD2 (5 bases). V lost 3 bases to trimming and J lost 5 bases, with 18 bases between them. Looked up from germline, CDR1 is SNHLY and CDR2 is FYNNEI. CDR3 length: 16 residues. CDR3 nucleotides: TGTGCCAGCAGTGAGGAGCGGAGCCAATTGGGAGATACGCAGTATTTT. Amino acids: CASSEERSQLGDTQYF.